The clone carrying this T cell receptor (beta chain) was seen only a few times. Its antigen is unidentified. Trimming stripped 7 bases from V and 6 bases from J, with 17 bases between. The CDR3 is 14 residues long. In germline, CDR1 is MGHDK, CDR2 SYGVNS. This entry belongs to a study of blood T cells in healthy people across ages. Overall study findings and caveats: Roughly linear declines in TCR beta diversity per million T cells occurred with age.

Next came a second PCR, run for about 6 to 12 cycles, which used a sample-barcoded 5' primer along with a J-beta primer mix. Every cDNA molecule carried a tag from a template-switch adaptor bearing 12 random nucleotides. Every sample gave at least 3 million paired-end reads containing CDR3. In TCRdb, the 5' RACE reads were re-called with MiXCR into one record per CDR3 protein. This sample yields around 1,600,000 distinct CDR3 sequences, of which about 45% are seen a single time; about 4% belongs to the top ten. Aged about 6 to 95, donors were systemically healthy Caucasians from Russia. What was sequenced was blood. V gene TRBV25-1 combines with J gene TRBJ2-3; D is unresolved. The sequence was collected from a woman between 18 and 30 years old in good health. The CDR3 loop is CASTDSRMWDTQYF. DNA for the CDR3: TGTGCCAGCACCGACTCGAGGATGTGGGATACGCAGTATTTT.